Listed below are T cell receptor beta chains from one sample, sequenced in a study of blood T cells in healthy people across ages. Each CDR3 protein is one row after TCRdb ran MiXCR on the 5' RACE reads. The sample holds roughly 700,000 distinct CDR3 sequences; about 25% are singletons and the top ten take more than 8%. The sample also formed part of further work on T cells of mothers and their children.

Sequenced sample: blood. The receptor source for this set is a boy younger than 18 in good health. Both conserved end residues are part of each CDR3. The D gene is left open where the match is weak. Not every row has a clone size; where given, it reads once, few, many or a size class.

>13|TRBV2|TRBJ1-3|few|.
CASSGPRGNTIYF
TGTGCCAGCAGTGGACCGCGGGGAAACACCATATATTTT
>13|TRBV20-1|TRBJ2-7|few|.
CSANSQGGYEQYF
TGCAGTGCAAATTCACAGGGCGGCTACGAGCAGTACTTC
>15|TRBV7-3|TRBJ2-1|few|.
CASSPPGNGYNEQFF
TGTGCCAGCAGCCCCCCGGGGAACGGGTACAATGAGCAGTTCTTC
>16|TRBV12-3/TRBV12-4|TRBJ2-1|.|TRBD2
CASSIEGLAGAGEQFF
TGTGCCAGCAGTATCGAGGGACTAGCGGGGGCGGGGGAGCAGTTCTTC
>16|TRBV27|TRBJ2-7|few|.
CASSLGPGGPYYEQYF
TGTGCCAGCAGTTTGGGGCCCGGGGGGCCTTATTACGAGCAGTACTTC
>17|TRBV4-2|TRBJ2-7|.|TRBD2
CASSQGVAGAGGYEQYF
TGTGCCAGCAGCCAAGGGGTAGCGGGAGCCGGCGGCTACGAGCAGTACTTC
>14|TRBV28|TRBJ1-4|few|.
CASSVTVGVEKLFF
TGTGCCAGCAGTGTGACAGTGGGAGTTGAAAAACTGTTTTTT
>15|TRBV5-6|TRBJ1-1|few|.
CASTLGGGLYTEAFF
TGTGCCAGCACCCTGGGGGGAGGGTTGTACACTGAAGCTTTCTTT
>16|TRBV7-7|TRBJ2-5|few|TRBD2
CASSLGLAGGREAQYF
TGTGCTAGCAGCTTAGGGCTAGCGGGGGGCAGAGAGGCCCAGTACTTC
>14|TRBV29-1|TRBJ2-1|.|TRBD1
CSVAGQGARYEQFF
TGCAGCGTTGCAGGGCAGGGGGCGCGTTATGAGCAGTTCTTC
>16|TRBV29-1|TRBJ2-7|.|.
CSVEDPTRPGDYEQYF
TGCAGCGTTGAAGACCCTACTCGTCCGGGGGACTACGAGCAGTACTTC
>14|TRBV10-3|TRBJ2-2|.|.
CAISDVRNTGELFF
TGTGCCATCAGTGACGTCAGGAACACCGGGGAGCTGTTTTTT
>13|TRBV7-7|TRBJ2-5|.|TRBD1
CASSTRQGETQYF
TGTGCTAGCAGCACCCGACAGGGGGAGACCCAGTACTTC
>15|TRBV4-3|TRBJ1-5|.|TRBD1
CACSQDRGLVQPQHF
TGCGCCTGCAGCCAAGACAGGGGGCTGGTTCAGCCCCAGCATTTT
>11|TRBV20-1|TRBJ2-1|few|.
CSADRKNEQFF
TGCAGTGCCGATCGCAAGAATGAGCAGTTCTTC
>17|TRBV27|TRBJ2-2|.|TRBD2
CASSLGPSGSNAGELFF
TGTGCCAGCAGTTTAGGCCCTAGCGGGAGTAACGCCGGGGAGCTGTTTTTT
>16|TRBV24-1|TRBJ2-5|.|.
CATSDPMTGDEETQYF
TGTGCCACCAGTGACCCCATGACAGGAGACGAAGAGACCCAGTACTTC
>16|TRBV10-3|TRBJ2-5|.|.
CAISDRRRGGQETQYF
TGTGCCATCAGTGATCGGCGGAGGGGGGGCCAAGAGACCCAGTACTTC
>15|TRBV5-1|TRBJ1-1|.|.
CASSLDLGFLAEAFF
TGCGCCAGCAGCTTGGATCTAGGTTTCTTGGCTGAAGCTTTCTTT
>17|TRBV12-3/TRBV12-4|TRBJ2-1|few|TRBD2
CASSPRGSGASYNEQFF
TGTGCCAGCAGTCCCCGTGGTAGCGGGGCCTCCTACAATGAGCAGTTCTTC
>13|TRBV2|TRBJ2-1|many|TRBD1
CASSRDRVNEQFF
TGTGCCAGTAGCCGGGACAGGGTCAATGAGCAGTTCTTC